A single sample gave rise to the 5 T cell receptor beta chains below, sequenced in a study of blood T cell repertoires in COVID-19. The method was immunoSEQ multiplex PCR; TCRdb's version includes in-frame clones alone and lacks a portion of them. The data hold over 110,000 clones, with 87% observed a single time. The sequenced sample consisted of PBMCs or T cells enriched from blood (not recorded which). Receptor source: a man in his sixties who had recovered from COVID-19.

This chain links TRBV2 with TRBJ2-2; the D is unclear. The CDR3 runs to 13 residues. Germline V gene lookup returns CDR1 SNHLY and CDR2 FYNNEI. V was shortened by 7 bases and J by 1 base, with 7 bases between the two germline ends. The CDR3 nucleotides read TGTGCCAGCACCCCCGTGAACACCGGGGAGCTGTTTTTT. It specifies CASTPVNTGELFF.

CDR3 residues: CASSFGTGLQPQHF. In DNA, the CDR3 is TGTGCCAGCAGCTTTGGGACAGGACTACAGCCCCAGCATTTT. This chain uses TRBV7-9 with TRBJ1-5, with 8 bases matching TRBD1. Germline V gene lookup returns CDR1 SEHNR and CDR2 FQNEAQ (reference sequence). V shed 3 bases and J 7 bases; nucleotides not matched to a gene: 5. The CDR3 is made up of 14 amino acids.

The gene calls are TRBV27 and TRBJ2-1; 11 bases map to TRBD1. J was trimmed by 7 bases and V by 3 bases; bases with no gene match: 2. The CDR3 length is 14 residues. Germline loops: CDR1 MNHEY, CDR2 SMNVEV (reference sequence). The CDR3 region has the DNA TGTGCCAGCAGTTTCGGACAGGGGGCGAATGAGCAGTTCTTC. This translates into CASSFGQGANEQFF.

In this sample, this clone turned up a few times. The chain carries TRBV28 and TRBJ1-5; possible D gene TRBD1, 6 bases. The CDR3 runs 17 residues. V was pared by 1 base and J by 0 bases, with 13 bases between. Germline V lookup: CDR1 MDHEN, CDR2 SYDVKM. The chain's CDR3 is CASSLFRGANSNQPQHF. DNA for the CDR3: TGTGCCAGCAGTTTATTCCGGGGGGCGAATAGCAATCAGCCCCAGCATTTT.

A word on this clone: Other nucleotide sequences from this sample produce the same CDR3. This chain uses TRBV12-3 or TRBV12-4 with TRBJ1-1; D remains ambiguous. This CDR3 comprises 11 residues. The V end was cut by 6 bases, the J end by 4 bases, with 6 bases between. The CDR3 reads CASSRGTEAFF. The CDR3 bases are TGTGCCAGCAGCCGGGGCACTGAAGCTTTCTTT.